The 10 T cell receptor beta chains presented below share a single source sample, sequenced in a study of Ad26.COV2.S vaccination and SARS-CoV-2 variants. Here immunoSEQ multiplex PCR was the method, and the copy in TCRdb shows in-frame clones only, minus some. The table lists 350,000 to 450,000 clones, around nine tenths of them singletons. As for treatment: around 19 received Ad26.COV2.S at low or high dose, single or two shots; several received placebo; per-sample allocation not given. Day 63 after the first vaccine or placebo injection was the time point for sampling. This specimen consisted of peripheral blood, obtained in a trial of Ad26.COV2.S vaccine versus placebo. Receptors were obtained from a person between 18 and 65 years old who received the Ad26.COV2.S COVID-19 vaccine or a placebo.

This rearrangement joins TRBV5-5 to TRBJ1-4; no clear D gene. V lost 0 bases and J 7 bases, leaving 16 bases between the germline ends. Per the germline V gene, CDR1 is SGHKS and CDR2 is YYEKEE (reference sequence). CDR3 length equals 16 residues. In nucleotides, the CDR3 is TGTGCCAGCAGCTTGGGGAGGGCAATAGGTGGTGAAAAACTGTTTTTT. Its translation: CASSLGRAIGGEKLFF. The full variable domain, with the rest looked up from reference TRBV5-5 and TRBJ1-4, is DAGVTQSPTHLIKTRGQQVTLRCSPISGHKSVSWYQQVLGQGPQFIFQYYEKEERGRGNFPDRFSARQFPNYSSELNVNALLLGDSALYLCASSLGRAIGGEKLFFGSGTQLSVL.

There are a few counts of this clone. This sequence joins TRBV5-5 and TRBJ1-6; 7 bases map to TRBD1. The CDR3 sequence is 16 residues long. Germline trimming cut 2 bases from V and 7 bases from J; bases unmatched to any gene: 9. Germline V gives CDR1 SGHKS, CDR2 YYEKEE (reference sequence). The DNA of the CDR3 is TGTGCCAGCAGCTTCGGGACAGCACTTCCCAATTCACCCCTCCACTTT. It specifies CASSFGTALPNSPLHF.

The chain is built from TRBV6-5 and TRBJ2-3; no reliable D call. V lost 2 bases to trimming and J lost 4 bases, with 7 bases between them. The germline V gene has CDR1 MNHEY and CDR2 SVGAGI. The CDR3 loop spans 13 amino acids. CDR3 residues: CASSYPSADTQYF. The CDR3 DNA reads as TGTGCCAGCAGTTACCCGAGCGCAGATACGCAGTATTTT.

The rearrangement joins TRBV7-2 to TRBJ2-5; 9 bases line up with TRBD2. V shed 7 bases, J shed 4 bases, and the junction held 4 bases outside the gene matches. The CDR3 runs to 13 residues. Germline V gene sequence: CDR1 SGHTA, CDR2 FQGNSA. The CDR3 DNA reads TGTGCCAGCACCCGTAGCGGGAGAGAGACCCAGTACTTC. Translated: CASTRSGRETQYF. The variable domain in full, completed from reference TRBV7-2 and TRBJ2-5, reads GAGVSQSPSNKVTEKGKDVELRCDPISGHTALYWYRQSLGQGLEFLIYFQGNSAPDKSGLPSDRFSAERTGGSVSTLTIQRTQQEDSAVYLCASTRSGRETQYFGPGTRLLVL.

The V gene is TRBV18, the J gene TRBJ2-5; D gene uncertain. Germline CDR1 reads KGHSH; CDR2 reads LQKENI. Trimming cost V 5 bases and J 4 bases, with 11 bases left between them. The CDR3 spans 13 residues. The CDR3 DNA sequence: TGTGCCAGCTCATCCCCCTTTCCAGAGACCCAGTACTTC. Translation gives CASSSPFPETQYF.

This chain connects TRBV11-2 to TRBJ2-1; 11 bases fit TRBD2. The CDR3 extends over 17 amino acids. CDR1 is SGHAT and CDR2 is FQNNGV in the germline V gene. The V gene end was trimmed by 5 bases and the J gene end by 4 bases; junction bases not matched to a gene: 10. In DNA, the CDR3 is TGTGCCAGCAGCCCATCCCCCGGGACTAGCGGATACAATGAGCAGTTCTTC. It yields the protein CASSPSPGTSGYNEQFF.

J is TRBJ2-6 and V is TRBV5-1; D call uncertain. The germline CDR1 and CDR2 sequences are SGHRS and YFSETQ. This CDR3 is built from 16 residues. The V and J ends lost 1 base and 0 bases respectively, with 8 bases between them. CDR3 region: CASSLIPPSGANVLTF. The DNA for the CDR3 is TGCGCCAGCAGCTTGATCCCACCCTCTGGGGCCAACGTCCTGACTTTC.

The J gene is TRBJ2-1, the V gene TRBV7-8, with TRBD2 matching 9 bases. This CDR3 comprises 16 residues. The J segment lost 2 bases and the V segment lost 2 bases, leaving 4 bases of the junction unmatched. Germline values: CDR1 SGHVS, CDR2 FQNEAQ. Written as DNA, the CDR3 is TGTGCCAGCAGCTTATTTCTAGCGGGGACCTACAATGAGCAGTTCTTC. Its protein product is CASSLFLAGTYNEQFF.

The rearrangement joins TRBV5-8 to TRBJ2-3; D call uncertain. The V end lost 1 base, the J end lost 1 base, and 10 bases lay between the germline ends. Germline assignment: CDR1 SGHTS and CDR2 YDEGEE. The CDR3 runs to 15 residues. Written as DNA, the CDR3 is TGTGCCAGCAGCTTGCGGGCGCCGGGCACAGATACGCAGTATTTT. It specifies CASSLRAPGTDTQYF.

V is TRBV5-8 and J is TRBJ1-2; 7 positions match TRBD1. CDR1 is SGHTS, CDR2 YDEGEE, per germline. The CDR3 sequence is 17 residues long. Trimming at V came to 1 base and at J to 5 bases, leaving 14 bases not matched to a gene. The CDR3 spells CASSLFKGAKGRYGYTF. As DNA, the CDR3 is TGTGCCAGCAGCTTGTTTAAGGGGGCGAAGGGGCGATATGGCTACACCTTC.